These 25 T cell receptor beta chains originate from one sample sequenced in a study of blood T cell repertoires in COVID-19. Sequenced by immunoSEQ multiplex PCR; TCRdb stores in-frame clones only, minus some. The data show approximately 300,000 clones, 87% seen once. Sequencing used peripheral blood. The receptors here all came from a woman aged 50 to 60 who had recovered from COVID-19.

The chain has TRBV24-1 and TRBJ2-1, with D perhaps TRBD2 (5 bases). The CDR3 is 16 amino acids. Trimming pared 1 base from V and 0 bases from J, leaving 9 bases between. Germline CDR1 reads KGHDR; CDR2 reads SFDVKD. The CDR3 DNA reads TGTGCCACCAGTGATTTAAGCGGAAGCTCCTACAATGAGCAGTTCTTC. Encoded protein: CATSDLSGSSYNEQFF.

This chain connects TRBV27 to TRBJ2-2, with a tentative D call TRBD1 (5 bases). The CDR3 covers 13 residues. Germline CDR1 and CDR2: MNHEY and SMNVEV (reference sequence). The V end lost 4 bases, the J end lost 5 bases, and 8 bases lay between the germline ends. CDR3 sequence reads: CASSSRVTGELFF. CDR3 coding DNA: TGTGCCAGCAGTTCCAGGGTGACCGGGGAGCTGTTTTTT.

The genes are TRBV7-9 and TRBJ1-1; TRBD1 is a possible D gene (5 bases). There are 15 residues in the CDR3. Germline CDR1 reads SEHNR; CDR2 reads FQNEAQ (reference sequence). V lost 2 bases, J lost 8 bases, and 18 bases lay in between. As DNA, the CDR3 is TGTGCCAGCAGCTTAATCCCCTCGGGGGGGTCGGAAGCTTTCTTT. Encoded protein: CASSLIPSGGSEAFF.

The chain uses TRBV19 and TRBJ2-2; D gene uncertain. Germline V gene sequence: CDR1 LNHDA, CDR2 SQIVND (reference sequence). The CDR3 runs 17 residues. Between the trimmed V and J ends, which lost 4 bases and 2 bases, there was a span of 17 bases. CDR3 sequence: CASSKVVGRPNTGELFF. CDR3 in DNA: TGTGCCAGTAGTAAGGTGGTGGGCAGACCAAACACCGGGGAGCTGTTTTTT.

V and J are TRBV10-2 and TRBJ2-7, with 14 bases fitting TRBD2. CDR1 and CDR2 (germline): WSHSY, SAAADI. The V segment lost 5 bases and the J segment 2 bases; nucleotides outside the gene matches: 2. This CDR3 is 15 amino acids long. Here the CDR3 DNA reads TGCGCCAGCAGTCCGGGACTAGCGGGAGCCTACGAGCAGTACTTC. It translates to CASSPGLAGAYEQYF.

The chain uses TRBV9 and TRBJ2-1; 7 positions match TRBD2. The trim removed 0 bases at V and 6 bases at J, leaving 3 bases unmatched. The CDR3 consists of 14 residues. CDR1 is SGDLS, CDR2 YYNGEE, per germline. CDR3 in amino acids: CASSVAAGTNEQFF. The CDR3 DNA reads as TGTGCCAGCAGCGTAGCAGCGGGGACCAATGAGCAGTTCTTC.

DNA of the CDR3: TGTGCCAGCAGACGACGGAGCCCTAATGAAAAACTGTTTTTT. Amino acid sequence: CASRRRSPNEKLFF. This chain joins TRBV6-6 and TRBJ1-4; no firm D call. Germline V CDR1 and CDR2: MNHNY, SVGAGI (reference sequence). The CDR3 loop spans 14 amino acids. V was pared by 6 bases and J by 3 bases, with 11 bases between.

The chain carries TRBV4-1 and TRBJ2-3; 9 bases match TRBD2. The CDR3 contains 16 residues. Germline V CDR1 and CDR2: MGHRA, YSYEKL. The V segment lost 1 base and the J segment 2 bases; nucleotides outside the gene matches: 4. The CDR3 spells CASSQGTSEFTDTQYF. CDR3 nucleotide sequence: TGCGCCAGCAGCCAAGGGACTAGCGAATTCACAGATACGCAGTATTTT.

This chain links TRBV6-2 or TRBV6-3 with TRBJ2-1; D not certain. Germline loops: CDR1 MNHEY, CDR2 SVGEGT. There are 12 residues in the CDR3. Trimming pared 5 bases from V and 5 bases from J, leaving 7 bases between. In nucleotides, the CDR3 is TGTGCCAGCAGTAAATCAAACAATGAGCAGTTCTTC. It specifies CASSKSNNEQFF.

The chain links TRBV7-2 to TRBJ2-1, with 10 bases that match TRBD2. Per the germline V gene, CDR1 is SGHTA and CDR2 is FQGNSA. This CDR3 has 16 residues. J was trimmed by 3 bases and V by 7 bases; bases with no gene match: 9. The CDR3 protein is CASNSQRGGIYNEQFF. CDR3 DNA: TGTGCCAGCAACAGCCAGCGGGGGGGCATCTACAATGAGCAGTTCTTC.

This clone is a singleton in its sample. This sequence joins TRBV30 and TRBJ2-1; 9 bases map to TRBD1. V shed 5 bases, J shed 5 bases, and the junction held 7 bases outside the gene matches. This CDR3 is built from 14 residues. The V gene's germline CDR1 is GTSNPN and CDR2 SVGIG (reference sequence). The CDR3 region is CAWRRDRANNEQFF. Written as DNA, the CDR3 is TGTGCCTGGCGAAGGGACAGGGCTAACAATGAGCAGTTCTTC. Full variable domain (outside the CDR3, taken from reference TRBV30 and TRBJ2-1): SQTIHQWPATLVQPVGSPLSLECTVEGTSNPNLYWYRQAAGRGLQLLFYSVGIGQISSEVPQNLSASRPQDRQFILSSKKLLLSDSGFYLCAWRRDRANNEQFFGPGTRLTVL.

The CDR3: CASSLGGRLETQYF. The CDR3, as DNA: TGTGCCAGCAGCTTAGGAGGTAGATTGGAGACCCAGTACTTC. V and J are TRBV7-9 and TRBJ2-5; unclear D gene. This CDR3 is 14 amino acids long. Trimming removed 1 base from V and 5 bases from J, with 11 bases in between. CDR1 and CDR2 from the germline V gene are SEHNR and FQNEAQ (reference sequence).

The rearrangement joins TRBV7-3 to TRBJ2-2, with TRBD1 matching 11 bases. The CDR3 is 20 residues long. The J segment lost 0 bases and the V segment lost 5 bases, leaving 14 bases of the junction unmatched. Germline V gene data show CDR1 as SGHTA and CDR2 as FQGTGA. CDR3 coding DNA: TGTGCCAGCAGCCCGGGCCCGGGACAGGGGGGAACTTCGAACACCGGGGAGCTGTTTTTT. It translates to CASSPGPGQGGTSNTGELFF.

The chain combines TRBV2 with TRBJ2-5; D is possibly TRBD1 (5 bases). Germline V gene lookup returns CDR1 SNHLY and CDR2 FYNNEI. The CDR3 consists of 12 residues. V was clipped by 9 bases and J by 1 base, with 9 bases between them. Here the CDR3 DNA reads TGTGCCAGTTTCACAGGCCAAGAGACCCAGTACTTC. This encodes CASFTGQETQYF. Looking up the rest from reference TRBV2 and TRBJ2-5 gives the full variable domain: EPEVTQTPSHQVTQMGQEVILRCVPISNHLYFYWYRQILGQKVEFLVSFYNNEISEKSEIFDDQFSVERPDGSNFTLKIRSTKLEDSAMYFCASFTGQETQYFGPGTRLLVL.

This clone was seen more than once but under ten times. This sequence joins TRBV5-1 and TRBJ1-1, with D perhaps TRBD1 (5 bases). The V end was cut by 0 bases, the J end by 7 bases, with 10 bases between. Looked up from germline, CDR1 is SGHRS and CDR2 is YFSETQ. The CDR3 spans 13 residues. CDR3 bases: TGCGCCAGCAGCTTGGGGCAGGGTGATGAAGCTTTCTTT. Encoded protein: CASSLGQGDEAFF. The entire variable domain, with the rest obtained from reference TRBV5-1 and TRBJ1-1, is as follows: KAGVTQTPRYLIKTRGQQVTLSCSPISGHRSVSWYQQTPGQGLQFLFEYFSETQRNKGNFPGRFSGRQFSNSRSEMNVSTLELGDSALYLCASSLGQGDEAFFGQGTRLTVV.

This clone is a singleton in its sample. This chain joins TRBV6-5 and TRBJ1-2; D ambiguous. CDR1 MNHEY and CDR2 SVGAGI come from the germline V gene. Trimming removed 5 bases at V and 4 bases at J, with 11 bases between. This CDR3 has 13 residues. The CDR3 nucleotides read TGTGCCAGCAGTATGCAGAATCTCTATGGCTACACCTTC. It specifies CASSMQNLYGYTF.

V and J are TRBV28 and TRBJ1-5; 7 bases map to TRBD1. Germline V gene lookup returns CDR1 MDHEN and CDR2 SYDVKM. The CDR3 covers 16 residues. The trim removed 1 base at V and 2 bases at J, leaving 5 bases unmatched. The CDR3 sequence: CASSLFGQGGNQPQHF. The DNA for the CDR3 is TGTGCCAGCAGTTTATTTGGGCAGGGGGGCAATCAGCCCCAGCATTTT.

The chain employs TRBV4-2 and TRBJ2-5, with 8 bases lining up with TRBD1. The junction had 5 bases not matched to a gene; V was cut back by 3 bases and J by 5 bases. Looked up from germline, CDR1 is LGHNA and CDR2 is YNFKEQ. CDR3 size: 14 residues. The DNA for the CDR3 is TGTGCCAGCAGCCAGGACAGGGCCCGGGAGACCCAGTACTTC. The encoded protein is CASSQDRARETQYF.

The V gene is TRBV20-1, the J gene TRBJ2-1; D call uncertain. The CDR3 runs 11 residues. Germline loops: CDR1 DFQATT, CDR2 SNEGSKA (reference sequence). This CDR3 reads CSGVSYNEQFF. In nucleotides, the CDR3 is TGCAGCGGAGTCTCCTACAATGAGCAGTTCTTC.

V gene TRBV15 combines with J gene TRBJ2-3; TRBD2 matches at 9 bases. Germline V gene data show CDR1 as LNHNV and CDR2 as YYDKDF (reference sequence). The V segment lost 3 bases and the J segment 3 bases; nucleotides outside the gene matches: 4. The CDR3 consists of 15 residues. CDR3 in DNA: TGTGCCACCAGCAGGGCTGGACTAGCGACAGATACGCAGTATTTT. Amino acid sequence: CATSRAGLATDTQYF.

This clone has just a few counts. The gene calls are TRBV4-1 and TRBJ2-6; maybe TRBD1 (6 bases). V was pared by 1 base and J by 1 base, with 8 bases between. The CDR3 length is 16 residues. CDR1 and CDR2 from the germline V gene are MGHRA and YSYEKL. The CDR3 DNA sequence: TGCGCCAGCAGCCAAGTGAGGGGGTCTGGGGCCAACGTCCTGACTTTC. It yields the protein CASSQVRGSGANVLTF.

The rearrangement joins TRBV3-1 (or the pseudogene TRBV3-2) to TRBJ1-4; TRBD1 matches 9 bases. The germline V gene encodes CDR1 LGHDT and CDR2 YNNKEL (reference sequence). The CDR3 runs to 15 residues. V was clipped by 5 bases and J by 7 bases; unmatched bases: 8. In nucleotides, the CDR3 is TGTGCCAGCAGCTTAGGGACAGGGCAGTTTGAAAAACTGTTTTTT. Its translation: CASSLGTGQFEKLFF.

This rearrangement joins TRBV6-5 to TRBJ1-2, with 7 bases identical to TRBD1. V trimming: 5 bases; J trimming: 7 bases; junction bases outside the gene matches: 13. The CDR3 sequence is 15 residues long. CDR1 MNHEY and CDR2 SVGAGI come from the germline V gene. The CDR3 bases are TGTGCCAGCAGTAACGGCGCTCCAGGGGGATTTGGCTACACCTTC. Encoded protein: CASSNGAPGGFGYTF.

J is TRBJ1-5 and V is TRBV18, with D tentatively TRBD1 (5 bases). The CDR3 loop spans 14 amino acids. The V end was cut by 3 bases, the J end by 2 bases, with 8 bases between. Looked up from germline, CDR1 is KGHSH and CDR2 is LQKENI. CDR3 sequence reads: CASSPVTGNQPQHF. CDR3 sequence (DNA): TGTGCCAGCTCACCCGTGACAGGCAATCAGCCCCAGCATTTT.

The CDR3 DNA reads TGTGCCAGCAGCTTAGAACAGAATCATGAAAAACTGTTTTTT. Translated: CASSLEQNHEKLFF. The rearrangement uses TRBV7-9 and TRBJ1-4; no clear D. V was cut by 1 base and J by 6 bases, with 9 bases left in between. Germline loops: CDR1 SEHNR, CDR2 FQNEAQ (reference sequence). CDR3 length equals 14 residues.